This T cell receptor beta chain stems from a study of blood T cell repertoires in COVID-19 (dated by TCRdb to 2018 to 2021). Regarding the complete study: Samples from collaborators originated in the United States, Italy and Spain and spanned both the acute and convalescent phases of COVID-19. The material from the prospective study consisted of cDNA or gDNA derived from T cells, B-cell-depleted T cells, or PBMCs. The samples were drawn from the first 160 participants of the ongoing ImmuneRACE study and from 950 to 1,500 subjects provided by 6 global collaborators. The repertoires were made available in a free public database intended to serve as a resource for research on the immune response to SARS-CoV-2. Where available, HLA class I and class II types were obtained from metadata supplied by the sample provider rather than from assay-based typing. Sample metadata almost always included a de-identified subject ID, COVID-19 status, age in years and sex. Subjects who had been exposed to COVID-19, were actively infected with it, or had recovered from it provided the deeply sampled blood TCRbeta repertoires that made up the dataset.

This clone is medium-sized (0.01 to 0.1%). This clone's antigen is unknown. Nothing much larger sits one base from this clone, and base qualities are not available. Broad study findings and their caveats: How much clinical and demographic metadata was included differed by source and by participant, and the metadata was provided uncurated.

At the junction V is shortened by 4 bases and J by 7 bases; bases outside the gene matches: 8. CDR1 and CDR2 (MGHDK, SYGVNS) derive from the germline V gene. From the cysteine through the phenylalanine, the CDR3 covers 15 amino acids. Only the CDR3 part of the read is kept: 45 bases, read in frame from the first base. Collaborating institutions collected whole blood in K2EDTA tubes following their own protocols. For TCRbeta analysis, collaborators shipped samples in one of three forms: frozen whole blood, isolated PBMCs, or DNA extracted from either of those sample types. TCRbeta CDR3 regions were amplified from genomic DNA using the immunoSEQ Assay, a bias-controlled multiplex PCR. The study's processing was this. The number of nucleated cells in each sample was estimated by amplification of reference gene primers within the assay. To quantify the absolute abundance of each unique TCRbeta CDR3 rearrangement, sequence reads were collapsed and filtered. For each sample, productive Simpson clonality was calculated as the square root of Simpson's diversity index over productive rearrangements. The table comes from immuneACCESS by way of TCRdb, which keeps in-frame sequences with V and J called. Part of the clones is missing from these tables; in studies checked, under half for an unresolved V gene and the rest for unknown reasons. That table supplies the V and J calls and clone size; D and trimming were determined from the DNA. This sample has 55,000 to 75,000 clones in its table, and 65% to 85% of those were observed once. Clones ranked in the top ten supply roughly a fifth of the sample.

Input material: peripheral blood. The sequence derives from a man at least 80 years old with active or convalescent COVID-19. Recombination connected TRBV25-1 to TRBJ2-1; 9 bases in the junction line up with TRBD2. The CDR3 region has the sequence CASSAAGGPGNEQFF. The DNA sequence is given as TGTGCCAGCAGTGCGGCGGGAGGGCCGGGGAATGAGCAGTTCTTC. This CDR3, with the reference TRBV25-1 and TRBJ2-1 proteins standing in past its ends, gives the full variable domain EADIYQTPRYLVIGTGKKITLECSQTMGHDKMYWYQQDPGMELHLIHYSYGVNSTEKGDLSSESTVSRIRTEHFPLTLESARPSHTSQYLCASSAAGGPGNEQFFGPGTRLTVL.